This TCR beta chain was captured in a study of tumor and adjacent non-tumor tissue in lung cancer. Note on this clonotype: An end of the junction does not agree with germline; a read error may underlie this.

Germline V CDR1 and CDR2: MNHEY, SVGAGI. The CDR3 loop spans 14 amino acids. TCRbeta libraries were built with three rounds of nested PCR, modified from ARM-PCR. In TCRdb, the multiplex PCR reads were re-called with MiXCR into one record per CDR3 protein. The sample shows 50,000 or so distinct CDR3 sequences, 74% of them seen only once. RNA was extracted from bulk tissue without any cell sorting. The normal lung tissue was taken more than 3 cm from the tumor edge. V is TRBV6-5 and J is TRBJ2-5; 10 bases match TRBD1. The clonotype originates from a woman in her fifties or sixties with non-small cell lung cancer. Specimen: distant non-tumor lung tissue. CDR3 DNA: TGTGGCAGCAGTCGGACAGGGGGTCAAAGGACCCAGTATTTC. It is translated as CGSSRTGGQRTQYF.